This TCR beta chain emerged from a study of cytomegalovirus exposure and HLA in healthy donors. Study-wide results and limits: It was shown in a later analysis that HLA-associated TCR beta chains were more clonally expanded than other, equally common chains.

Use of 60 Vbeta and 13 Jbeta primers characterized the PCR. Method: immunoSEQ multiplex PCR; TCRdb's copy keeps in-frame clones and lacks some. The table has under 300,000 clones, more than 80% seen once. For this clone: Antigen specificity is unknown.

This CDR3 contains 15 residues. Between the trimmed V and J ends, which lost 6 bases and 1 base, there was a span of 15 bases. Germline V gene lookup returns CDR1 SNHLY and CDR2 FYNNEI. The sequenced sample was PBMCs. This sequence was found in a man aged 35-49 years in good health and CMV-seropositive. This chain links TRBV2 with TRBJ1-2; TRBD1 is a possible D gene (6 bases). The CDR3 DNA is TGTGCCAGCAGGACCCAGGGGACGCATAACTATGGCTACACCTTC. It yields the protein CASRTQGTHNYGYTF.